The present T cell receptor beta chain was sequenced within a study of blood T cell repertoires in COVID-19. The wider study: The study drew acute and convalescent COVID-19 samples from the United States, Italy and Spain. PBMCs, B-cell-depleted T cells, or T cells were the source of the cDNA or gDNA that made up the material.

V was clipped by 0 bases and J by 2 bases, with 20 bases between them. The CDR3 runs to 18 residues. Germline assignment: CDR1 LNHDA and CDR2 SQIVND (reference sequence). As handled by the study authors: The authors estimated nucleated cell counts from reference gene primer amplification. The data were produced by immunoSEQ multiplex PCR, yet TCRdb's version contains in-frame clones alone and is incomplete. V, J and clone size were drawn from that table, and D and trimming were deduced from the DNA. Here the sample spans some 150,000 clones, approximately 80% being singletons. The sequencing input was peripheral blood. J is TRBJ2-7 and V is TRBV19; D may be TRBD1 (6 bases). This receptor was identified in a human donor in a cohort sampled during active COVID-19. CDR3 region: CASSIEVVSGTQAYEQYF. CDR3 DNA sequence: TGTGCCAGTAGTATAGAGGTGGTCTCAGGGACACAGGCCTACGAGCAGTACTTC.